Listed below are T cell receptor beta chains from one sample, sequenced in a study of Graves' ophthalmopathy and Graves' hyperthyroidism. MiXCR was run by TCRdb on the multiplex PCR reads, yielding one entry per CDR3 protein. The sample records 600,000 to 700,000 distinct CDR3 sequences, roughly 39% being singletons. The material sequenced was peripheral blood. These receptors were taken from an adult man with Graves' ophthalmopathy. The CDR3 runs from the conserved cysteine through the conserved F or W. The order of the fields is J gene, V gene, D gene, clone size, CDR3 DNA, CDR3 protein. The D gene is left open where the match is weak. Clone sizes are given selectively: once, few, many, or a class where the clone is expanded.

TRBJ2-7 | TRBV2 | . | many | TGTGCCAGCAGTGACGCTCGAGGCGCCGAGCAGTACTTC | CASSDARGAEQYF
TRBJ1-3 | TRBV25-1 | . | . | . | CASSEYRCASSPLSGSGDTIYF
TRBJ2-7 | TRBV19 | TRBD2 | many | TGTGCCAGTAGTAACCTAGCGGGGGACTACGAGCAGTACTTC | CASSNLAGDYEQYF
TRBJ2-7 | TRBV5-1 | . | . | TGCGCCAGCAGCTTAACCCCGGACATTTTCTACGAGCAGTACTTC | CASSLTPDIFYEQYF
TRBJ2-6 | TRBV9 | . | . | TGTGCCAGCAGCGGGTTCCCTGGGGCCAACGTCCTGACTTTC | CASSGFPGANVLTF
TRBJ2-7 | TRBV3-1 | . | . | TGTGCCAGCAGCCAAGAAGTTAACAGCGCTAGAGAGCAGTACTTC | CASSQEVNSAREQYF
TRBJ2-6 | TRBV12-3/TRBV12-4 | . | many | TGTGCCAGCAGTACAGGCCGGGCACACTTAGCCTCTGGGGCCAACGTCCTGACTTTC | CASSTGRAHLASGANVLTF
TRBJ1-3 | TRBV12-3/TRBV12-4 | TRBD1 | . | TGTGCCAGCAGTTCTCCGACAGGGAAGGGCAACACCATATATTTT | CASSSPTGKGNTIYF
TRBJ1-1 | TRBV2 | . | . | TGTGCCAGCAGCCAATGGGGGGGCCAAGGCACTGAAGCTCTCTTT | CASSQWGGQGTEALF
TRBJ1-4 | TRBV11-2 | . | . | TGTGCCAGCAGCTTAGATCCGGGGTCGCGGAAACTGTTTTTT | CASSLDPGSRKLFF
TRBJ2-2 | TRBV2 | . | many | TGTGCCAGCAAGGAGCAGGGCTTCGCCGGGGAGCTGTTTTTT | CASKEQGFAGELFF
TRBJ2-2 | TRBV10-3 | TRBD2 | many | TGTGCCATCAGTGACCCCAGCTCGGGAGGGGGCACCGGGGAGCTGTTTTTT | CAISDPSSGGGTGELFF
TRBJ2-7 | TRBV10-3 | . | few | TGTGCCAGCAGCGTGGAACAGGGTAATTACGAGCAGTACTTC | CASSVEQGNYEQYF
TRBJ1-2 | TRBV19 | . | few | TGTGCCAGTAGTATAGACGACACAGGCTTCTATGGCTACACCTTC | CASSIDDTGFYGYTF
TRBJ1-3 | TRBV29-1 | . | many | TGCAGCGTTCAACCCCAGGGTATCTCTGGAAACACCATATATTTT | CSVQPQGISGNTIYF
TRBJ1-1 | TRBV25-1 | . | . | TGTGCCAGCGTTGAAGTGGACAGGAACACTGAAGCTTTCTTT | CASVEVDRNTEAFF
TRBJ2-7 | TRBV9 | . | many | TGTGCCAGCAGCCCCTCCGCCTCGGTCCTGGTAGAGCAGTACTTC | CASSPSASVLVEQYF
TRBJ2-2 | TRBV7-2 | TRBD2 | few | TGTGCCAGCAGCAGACGGGGGGGAGGAACATACACCGGGGAGCTGTTTTTT | CASSRRGGGTYTGELFF
TRBJ1-2 | TRBV29-1 | . | . | TGCAGCTTAGGTGCAGAAAGCGTCCACACCTTC | CSLGAESVHTF
TRBJ1-3 | TRBV20-1 | . | . | TGCAGTGCTACCACGGACTCTGGAAACACCATATATTTT | CSATTDSGNTIYF
TRBJ1-5 | TRBV12-3/TRBV12-4 | . | many | TGTGCCAGCAGTTCGGGACCTACGGGGCCCCAGCATTTT | CASSSGPTGPQHF
TRBJ2-2 | TRBV12-5 | . | . | TGTGCTAGTGGTTTGAAACCCGTACCCGGGGAGCTGTTTTTT | CASGLKPVPGELFF
TRBJ2-1 | TRBV7-2 | TRBD1 | . | TGTGCCAGCAGCCAATGGACAGGGCCGGGCGATGAGCAGTTCTTC | CASSQWTGPGDEQFF
TRBJ1-4 | TRBV7-9 | TRBD1 | . | TGTGCCAGCAGCCCCGGAGGGGGCCAGGAAAAACTGTTTTTT | CASSPGGGQEKLFF
TRBJ2-5 | TRBV18 | . | many | TGTGCCAGCGCTACTTCCATGGAGACCCAGTACTTC | CASATSMETQYF
TRBJ1-5 | TRBV7-9 | . | . | TGTGCCAGCAGCCCTGGGGGTGGACTAGCAGCATACGAGCATTTT | CASSPGGGLAAYEHF
TRBJ1-5 | TRBV4-1 | . | . | TGCGCCAGCAGCAGGGGACCGAATCAGCCCCAGCATTTT | CASSRGPNQPQHF
TRBJ1-1 | TRBV2 | . | many | TGTGCCGGGAGCGGCAGAGGCAGAACTGCGGCTTTCTTT | CAGSGRGRTAAFF
TRBJ2-5 | TRBV5-6 | TRBD2 | many | TGTGCCAGCAGTGCGCCGGGACTAGCGGGAGTTCGTGAGACCCAGTACTTC | CASSAPGLAGVRETQYF
TRBJ2-5 | TRBV7-8 | TRBD1 | many | TGTGCCAGCAGCTTCGGGACAGGGTTGGAGACCCAGTACTTC | CASSFGTGLETQYF
TRBJ2-5 | TRBV7-3 | . | . | TGTGCCAGCAGTCCCTGGCCCAAAGAGACCCAGTACTTC | CASSPWPKETQYF
TRBJ1-5 | TRBV7-6 | . | many | TGTGCCAGCAGCTTAAACGACGAGAGCAATCAGCCCCAGCATTTT | CASSLNDESNQPQHF
TRBJ2-5 | TRBV5-6 | TRBD1 | many | TGTGCCAGCTCTGGGGGACAGCAAGAGACCCAGTACTTC | CASSGGQQETQYF
TRBJ1-3 | TRBV12-3/TRBV12-4 | TRBD1 | . | TGTGCCAGCAGTTTGGCGGGACAGGGACCTGGAAACACCATATATTTT | CASSLAGQGPGNTIYF
TRBJ1-1 | TRBV19 | . | many | TGTGCCAGTTTCCAATCGGGGCGCTCAGGGCGGGAAGCTTTCTTT | CASFQSGRSGREAFF
TRBJ2-7 | TRBV10-3 | TRBD1 | . | TGTGCCATCATGAACAGGGGTTCGGGCGGCTACGAGCAGTACTTC | CAIMNRGSGGYEQYF
TRBJ2-7 | TRBV7-9 | TRBD2 | . | TGTGCCAGCAGCTTAGTTGGGTCCTCGACTAGCGGGAGGGCGGGAGAGCAGTACTTC | CASSLVGSSTSGRAGEQYF
TRBJ2-2 | TRBV24-1 | . | many | TGTGCCACCAGTGATTTTGAGGGTTCGAGTACCGGGGAGCTGTTTTTT | CATSDFEGSSTGELFF
TRBJ2-5 | TRBV7-2 | . | . | TGTGCCAGCAGCTCGGACAGTCACTTGTTGGAGACCCAGTACTTC | CASSSDSHLLETQYF
TRBJ1-4 | TRBV9 | . | . | TGTGCCAGCAGCGTAGTAGCAGGGACACCTAATGAAAAACTGTTTTTT | CASSVVAGTPNEKLFF
TRBJ2-7 | TRBV5-1 | TRBD2 | . | TGCGCCAGCAGGGGACTAGCGGGAGTTGACGAGCAGTACTTC | CASRGLAGVDEQYF
TRBJ1-4 | TRBV9 | . | . | TGTGCCAGCAGCCTAGCGGGAGGCGATCGTGAAAAACTGTTTTTT | CASSLAGGDREKLFF
TRBJ1-3 | TRBV7-6 | . | many | TGTGCCAGCGGGGGAAACACCATATATTTT | CASGGNTIYF
TRBJ1-1 | TRBV5-8 | . | many | TGTGCCAGCAGCCGGGTGGACGCGGACGGAGCTTTCTTT | CASSRVDADGAFF
TRBJ2-7 | TRBV12-3/TRBV12-4 | TRBD1 | many | TGTGCCAGCCGCTTTGGGACAGGGTTCGAGCAGTACTTC | CASRFGTGFEQYF
TRBJ1-1 | TRBV10-3 | TRBD1 | . | TGTGCTCTACGACAGGGTTACACTGAAGCTTTCTTT | CALRQGYTEAFF
TRBJ1-4 | TRBV14 | . | many | TGTGCCAGCAGCCAGGCGCAGTCGTCTGAAAAACTGTTTTTT | CASSQAQSSEKLFF
TRBJ2-3 | TRBV7-9 | . | . | TGTGCCAGCAGGTGGGACGGGACAGATACGCAGTATTTT | CASRWDGTDTQYF
TRBJ2-5 | TRBV12-3/TRBV12-4 | . | . | TGTGCCAGCAGCACCCGGAGCGGAGAGACCCAGTACTTC | CASSTRSGETQYF
TRBJ1-2 | TRBV5-1 | . | many | TGCGCCAGCAGCGTGAACAGGGTCGACTATGGCTACACCTTC | CASSVNRVDYGYTF
TRBJ1-2 | TRBV29-1 | TRBD1 | . | TGCAGCGTTCGGACAGGGGATATGAATGGCTACACCTTC | CSVRTGDMNGYTF
TRBJ1-5 | TRBV6-5 | . | many | TGTGCCAGCAGTTACTCGCGTCCGGGGTTGGGTCAGCCCCAGCATTTT | CASSYSRPGLGQPQHF
TRBJ2-5 | TRBV7-7 | . | once | TGTGCTAGCAGCACGTCCTCAGGTTTCCAAGAGACCCAGTACTTC | CASSTSSGFQETQYF